These T cell receptor beta chains were read from a single sample in a study of naive and memory T cell subsets. TCRdb used MiXCR to reprocess the UMI-ligation and nested PCR reads, holding one entry per CDR3 protein. The sample yields around 17,000 distinct CDR3 sequences, roughly 9% seen once. The sample was central memory CD8+ T cells from blood. The source is a human donor in good health. The CDR3 runs from the conserved cysteine through the conserved F or W. A D gene is named only where the DNA matches it firmly. Clone size is given for some rows only: seen once, a few or many times, or a class if the clone is expanded.

abundance,j_gene,v_gene,d_gene,CDR3aa,CDR3nt
.,TRBJ2-7,TRBV7-8,TRBD2,CASSTDSGRAVEEQYF,TGTGCCAGCAGCACCGATAGCGGGAGGGCCGTGGAGGAGCAGTACTTC
few,TRBJ2-2,TRBV7-8,.,CASSEGWTGELFF,TGTGCCAGCAGCGAGGGATGGACCGGGGAGCTGTTTTTT
.,TRBJ2-1,TRBV5-1,TRBD2,CASSETSGGYNEQFF,TGCGCCAGCAGCGAGACTAGCGGGGGATACAATGAGCAGTTCTTC
.,TRBJ2-7,TRBV7-2,.,CASSSITYYEQYF,TGTGCCAGCAGCTCAATTACCTACTACGAGCAGTACTTC
many,TRBJ1-2,TRBV9,.,CASSVDTNYYGYTF,TGTGCCAGCAGCGTAGACACTAACTACTATGGCTACACCTTC
many,TRBJ1-2,TRBV20-1,TRBD1,CSAPTGNYGYTF,TGCAGTGCACCGACAGGGAACTATGGCTACACCTTC
many,TRBJ2-1,TRBV20-1,.,CSASWRDYNEQFF,TGCAGTGCTAGTTGGCGGGATTACAATGAGCAGTTCTTC
.,TRBJ2-7,TRBV30,TRBD2,CALGAGGSYEQYF,TGTGCCCTGGGGGCGGGGGGCTCCTACGAGCAGTACTTC
once,TRBJ2-1,TRBV6-6,TRBD2,CASSPSGGAFDEQFF,TGTGCCAGCAGTCCAAGCGGGGGGGCCTTCGATGAGCAGTTCTTC
.,TRBJ2-1,TRBV20-1,.,CSASEAGFSQGQFF,TGCAGTGCTTCAGAGGCGGGATTTTCGCAAGGGCAGTTCTTC
.,TRBJ2-1,TRBV7-9,TRBD2,CASSLVGSGSEQFF,TGTGCCAGCAGCTTAGTCGGTAGCGGGAGTGAGCAGTTCTTC
few,TRBJ2-1,TRBV19,TRBD2,CASSDRSGRADEQFF,TGTGCCAGTAGTGATCGCAGCGGGAGGGCGGATGAGCAGTTCTTC
.,TRBJ1-2,TRBV13,TRBD1,CASSPGQGVSYGYTF,TGTGCCAGCAGTCCCGGACAGGGAGTTTCCTATGGCTACACCTTC
.,TRBJ2-5,TRBV5-5,.,CASSLRGDSLRDGQYF,TGTGCCAGCAGCTTGAGAGGGGATTCCCTCAGGGATGGCCAGTACTTC
.,TRBJ2-5,TRBV7-6,TRBD2,CASSQAGTPLQETQYF,TGTGCCAGCAGCCAAGCGGGAACCCCACTTCAAGAGACCCAGTACTTC
few,TRBJ1-1,TRBV29-1,TRBD1,CSVDRGANTEAFF,TGCAGCGTTGACAGGGGGGCCAACACTGAAGCTTTCTTT
.,TRBJ2-2,TRBV29-1,TRBD2,CSVSAGDTGELFF,TGCAGCGTTTCTGCGGGAGACACCGGGGAGCTGTTTTTT
many,TRBJ1-1,TRBV7-3,.,CASSLGQHTEAFF,TGTGCCAGCAGCTTAGGACAGCACACTGAAGCTTTCTTT
.,TRBJ2-5,TRBV15,.,CATRNRGGETQYF,TGTGCCACCCGGAACAGGGGAGGGGAGACCCAGTACTTC
few,TRBJ2-3,TRBV6-2/TRBV6-3,TRBD2,CATERETGSDTQYF,TGTGCCACCGAGCGGGAGACGGGGTCAGATACGCAGTATTTT
few,TRBJ2-1,TRBV9,TRBD2,CASSEAGGSYNEQFF,TGTGCCAGCAGCGAAGCGGGAGGAAGCTACAATGAGCAGTTCTTC
.,TRBJ2-7,TRBV2,.,CASSDTQGSYEQYF,TGTGCCAGCAGTGATACGCAGGGTAGCTACGAGCAGTACTTC
.,TRBJ2-1,TRBV18,TRBD2,CASSLREYHEQFF,TGTGCCAGCTCACTGCGGGAGTACCATGAGCAGTTCTTC
few,TRBJ2-1,TRBV27,.,CASSPSRLGEQFF,TGTGCCAGCAGCCCCTCCCGGCTCGGTGAGCAGTTCTTC
many,TRBJ2-7,TRBV19,TRBD1,CASSPWTGGGEQYF,TGTGCCAGTAGTCCCTGGACAGGGGGCGGCGAGCAGTACTTC
.,TRBJ1-2,TRBV20-1,.,CSTRRNYGYTF,TGCAGTACCCGACGGAACTATGGCTACACCTTC
few,TRBJ1-1,TRBV27,.,CASSLSAGNTEAFF,TGTGCCAGCAGTTTATCGGCCGGAAACACTGAAGCTTTCTTT
many,TRBJ2-1,TRBV24-1,.,CATSDLTGEQFF,TGTGCCACCAGTGATTTAACGGGAGAGCAGTTCTTC
.,TRBJ1-5,TRBV12-3/TRBV12-4,.,CASSYGVSNQPQHF,TGTGCCAGCAGTTACGGGGTTAGCAATCAGCCCCAGCATTTT
few,TRBJ2-1,TRBV4-3,.,CASSQGGDSYNEQFF,TGCGCCAGCAGCCAAGGGGGCGACTCCTACAATGAGCAGTTCTTC
few,TRBJ2-2,TRBV30,.,CAWSVWAERTGELFF,TGTGCCTGGAGTGTATGGGCTGAACGGACCGGGGAGCTGTTTTTT
many,TRBJ2-7,TRBV7-9,.,CASSMGGQSYEQYF,TGTGCCAGCAGTATGGGGGGGCAGTCCTACGAGCAGTACTTC
many,TRBJ1-1,TRBV25-1,.,CASSIGGNEAFF,TGTGCCAGCAGCATAGGGGGGAATGAAGCTTTCTTT